This T cell receptor beta chain was sequenced during a study of blood T cell repertoires in COVID-19. Study-wide context: Samples taken during acute and convalescent COVID-19 were collected in the United States, Italy and Spain. In each case, the material was cDNA or gDNA derived from T cells, B-cell-depleted T cells, or PBMCs.

This clone has only one observation. The germline V gene encodes CDR1 SGHTA and CDR2 FQGNSA. The length of the CDR3 is 13 residues. V was trimmed by 1 base and J by 8 bases, leaving 11 bases between them. Under the authors' procedure: Researchers report that nucleated cell counts were estimated from reference gene primer amplification. The method was immunoSEQ multiplex PCR; TCRdb's version includes in-frame clones alone and lacks a portion of them. V and J calls and clone size are given by that table; D and trimming were obtained from the DNA. Altogether 60,000 to 85,000 clones are present, about four fifths being singletons, with the ten largest covering 15% to 20%.

Sequencing input: peripheral blood. V gene TRBV7-2 combines with J gene TRBJ1-2; a possible D gene is TRBD1 (5 bases). The clonotype was recovered from a man between 70 and 80 years old who had recovered from COVID-19. The CDR3 here is CASSLDRRPGYTF. In DNA, the CDR3 is TGTGCCAGCAGCTTAGACAGGCGCCCGGGCTACACCTTC. Filled out from reference TRBV7-2 and TRBJ1-2, the complete variable domain reads GAGVSQSPSNKVTEKGKDVELRCDPISGHTALYWYRQSLGQGLEFLIYFQGNSAPDKSGLPSDRFSAERTGGSVSTLTIQRTQQEDSAVYLCASSLDRRPGYTFGSGTRLTVV.